This T cell receptor beta chain came from a study of blood T cells in healthy people across ages (dated by TCRdb to the mid-2010s). Study-level background: In model experiments, template switching captured about one uniquely barcoded TCR beta cDNA molecule for every two T cells. The study measured age-related changes in TCR beta repertoire diversity using deep sequencing normalized with unique cDNA molecular identifiers. Donors were grouped into four age groups: young (average approximately 16 years), middle-aged (39), aged (around 60) and long-lived (approximately 81). Donors of different ages were randomly distributed across sequencing lanes to avoid experimental bias. For two donors (one aged 18 to 30 and one aged 80 or older), the study analyzed two additional independent replicas of 1 million unique cDNA reads from the same blood draw. Overall study results and their limits: A strong correlation was found between observed TCR beta diversity and the percentage of naive T cells measured by flow cytometry. Estimates of total diversity based on one million sequenced T cells were considered lower bounds and underestimates. Observed TCR beta diversity per million T cells fell roughly linearly with age, and a significant reduction was already apparent by age around 40. Because donor CMV infection status was unknown, age-related changes in expanded clonotypes were potentially confounded. Since profiling was done on bulk unsorted PBMCs, naive and antigen-experienced compartments could not be conclusively compared. The long-lived group showed more naive CD4+ T cells, fewer expanded clones and increased TCR diversity than the aged group, suggesting age selection.

To prepare the library, 5' RACE was applied. Sequencing relied on an Illumina HiSeq 2500. A second PCR of roughly 6 to 11 cycles was performed with a sample-barcoded 5' primer and a J-beta primer mix. A unique molecular identifier was introduced onto each TCR beta cDNA molecule by a template-switch 5' adaptor carrying 12 random nucleotides. At least 3 million CDR3-containing paired-end reads were obtained from each sample. First-strand cDNA was synthesized from all RNA with the Mint cDNA synthesis kit, primed by a TRBC-specific oligonucleotide. Following uracil-DNA glycosylase treatment, all cDNA underwent a first 18-cycle PCR with the universal primers M1SS and BC2_uni_R. In the source study's methods: For normalization, 1 million high-quality reads, each with a distinct molecular identifier, were randomly selected from each sample. Instead of being binned into consensus sequences, reads that shared molecular identifiers were thrown out. MiTCR, set to a Q25 quality threshold and the strictest error-elimination algorithm, was used for CDR3 identification, clonotype clustering and error correction. A nonparametric unseen species model using Euler transformation provided a lower-bound estimate of total TCR beta diversity. Starting from the raw public reads, TCRdb applied fastp trimming at Q25, assembled clones with MiXCR and retained in-frame beta chains. Here each entry gathers all rows of one CDR3 protein and keeps the most common genes and DNA. These V and J calls originate from TCRdb's pipeline instead of the authors' own analysis. This sample gives about 1.8 million distinct CDR3 sequences in total; around half of them show up just once. Approximately 2.1% of the sample goes to the ten largest clones.

Turning to this clonotype: It lacks a known antigen. No base quality values were provided; no much bigger clone lies one nucleotide off.

Reading the germline V gene (reference sequence) gives CDR1 DFQATT and CDR2 SNEGSKA. The V and J ends are trimmed by 0 bases and 3 bases, leaving 15 bases between them. The CDR3 contains 16 residues, cysteine and phenylalanine counted. CDR3 DNA is the only sequence kept; it has 48 bases, read in frame from the first base. Donors were 39 systemically healthy Caucasian individuals from Russia aged roughly 6 to 95 years. Each donor gave 9.5 to 10 milliliters of peripheral blood, drawn into EDTA-treated Vacutainer tubes. Ficoll-Paque density-gradient centrifugation was used to isolate PBMCs, with at least 7 million obtained per sample. Trizol reagent was used to extract total RNA from the PBMCs, yielding at least 5.5 micrograms per sample. Naive CD45RAhigh/CD27high T cell percentages were measured by flow cytometry on a PBMC aliquot from every donor.

The sequencing input was blood. The source of this sequence is a woman between 40 and 55 years old in good health. The sequence is built from TRBV20-1 and TRBJ1-5, with an unclear D gene assignment. The CDR3 region has the sequence CSARDPSDQNNQPQHF. The sequenced DNA: TGCAGTGCTAGAGATCCCTCAGACCAGAACAATCAGCCCCAGCATTTT.